These 27 T cell receptor beta chains were all obtained from the same sample, sequenced in a study of T cells in women clearing cervical HPV infection. Produced via immunoSEQ multiplex PCR; TCRdb's table is partial and in-frame only. Its table lists 35,000 to 45,000 clones. Sequenced sample: blood buffy coat. These receptors were collected from a woman aged 18-70 years with a cervical HPV16 infection that either progressed to CIN3+ or cleared (not recorded which).

Comments on this clone: Read data end 3 residues before the CDR3 end; the end is taken from the germline J gene. The V and J genes are TRBV30 and TRBJ2-2; 8 nucleotides match TRBD2. The CDR3 sequence is 16 residues long. Per germline, CDR1 GTSNPN and CDR2 SVGIG (reference sequence). The V and J ends lost 0 bases and 7 bases, in that order; junction bases with no gene match: 10. The covered CDR3 bases are TGTGCCTGGAGTGTGGAGCGGGAGTATAGGCTCGGGGAG. Protein: CAWSVEREYRLGE. In full, the CDR3 reads CAWSVEREYRLGELFF.

Notes on this clone: The read terminates 3 residues ahead of where the CDR3 ends, so the germline J gene completes it. This chain connects TRBV5-4 to TRBJ1-4, with TRBD1 identical over 7 bases. Germline V gene sequence: CDR1 SGHNT, CDR2 YYREEE (reference sequence). The CDR3 runs 16 residues. The CDR3 DNA, read in part, is TGTGCCAGCAGCACCATGACAGGGAATGGGGCCAACGTA. This gives the protein CASSTMTGNGANV. In full, the CDR3 is CASSTMTGNGANVLFF.

In regard to this clone: The read is 3 residues too short to cover the CDR3 end, so that end is filled in from the germline J gene. V is TRBV20-1 and J is TRBJ1-6; no definite D call. Germline assignment: CDR1 DFQATT and CDR2 SNEGSKA (reference sequence). This CDR3 is built from 14 residues. The V gene lost 6 bases and the J gene lost 7 bases, with 16 bases spanning the gap. The sequenced part of the CDR3 DNA is TGCAGTGCCAAGCGGACGAGTCTGAATTCACCC. This encodes CSAKRTSLNSP. Given in full, the CDR3 is CSAKRTSLNSPLHF.

Points on this clone: Sequencing ends 3 residues short of the CDR3 end; the germline J gene provides the rest. The chain joins TRBV19 to TRBJ2-3; 12 nucleotides align to TRBD2. This CDR3 has 18 residues. Germline trimming cut 0 bases from V and 4 bases from J; bases unmatched to any gene: 8. CDR1 LNHDA and CDR2 SQIVND come from the germline V gene (reference sequence). This chain's CDR3 is CASSIDGRLAGVPDTQYF. The CDR3 bases that were read are TGTGCCAGTAGTATAGACGGGAGACTAGCGGGAGTTCCAGATACG. Variable domain in full (rest from reference TRBV19 and TRBJ2-3): DGGITQSPKYLFRKEGQNVTLSCEQNLNHDAMYWYRQDPGQGLRLIYYSQIVNDFQKGDIAEGYSVSREKKESFPLTVTSAQKNPTAFYLCASSIDGRLAGVPDTQYFGPGTRLTVL.

A word on this clone: Coverage ceases 3 residues before the CDR3 finishes, and the germline J gene fills in the end. The J gene is TRBJ2-7, the V gene TRBV7-9; 10 positions agree with TRBD1. Germline loops: CDR1 SEHNR, CDR2 FQNEAQ (reference sequence). Germline trimming cut 5 bases from V and 5 bases from J; bases unmatched to any gene: 6. This CDR3 is built from 14 residues. The CDR3 region is CASSPGQGQDEQYF. The sequenced part of the CDR3 DNA is TGTGCCAGCAGCCCGGGACAGGGGCAGGACGAG.

Notes on this clone: Sequencing ends 3 residues short of the CDR3 end; the germline J gene provides the rest. This chain links TRBV9 with TRBJ2-2; no firm D call. Looked up from germline, CDR1 is SGDLS and CDR2 is YYNGEE. V lost 2 bases, J lost 6 bases, and 5 bases lay in between. The CDR3 loop spans 12 amino acids. The CDR3 loop reads CASSVGSGELFF. Incomplete CDR3 DNA: TGTGCCAGCAGCGTCGGGTCCGGGGAG. The full variable domain, its missing parts supplied by reference TRBV9 and TRBJ2-2, is DSGVTQTPKHLITATGQRVTLRCSPRSGDLSVYWYQQSLDQGLQFLIQYYNGEERAKGNILERFSAQQFPDLHSELNLSSLELGDSALYFCASSVGSGELFFGEGSRLTVL.

A word on this clone: The read falls 3 residues short of the CDR3 end, and the missing part is taken from the germline J gene. This sequence joins TRBV9 and TRBJ2-1; possibly TRBD1 for D (5 bases). Germline V gene sequence: CDR1 SGDLS, CDR2 YYNGEE. Trimming removed 3 bases from V and 1 base from J, with 11 bases in between. There are 15 residues in the CDR3. The sequenced CDR3 bases are TGTGCCAGCAGCGGGCTAGGGGAATCCTACAATGAG. Translated: CASSGLGESYNE. The CDR3, in full, reads CASSGLGESYNEQFF.

As for this clone: The read stops 3 residues short of the end of the CDR3; the missing end is completed from the germline J gene. This chain joins TRBV5-1 and TRBJ1-2; 7 bases line up with TRBD1. The germline V gene encodes CDR1 SGHRS and CDR2 YFSETQ. This CDR3 region has 14 residues. The CDR3 bases that were read are TGCGCCAGCAGCCCTCGGACAGGTATTGACGAC. This encodes CASSPRTGIDD. In full, the CDR3 is CASSPRTGIDDYTF.

Worth noting for this clone: Sequencing ends 3 residues short of the CDR3 end; the germline J gene provides the rest. The rearrangement uses TRBV18 and TRBJ2-2; 7 nucleotides match TRBD1. The CDR3 length is 16 residues. Germline-derived CDR1 and CDR2 are KGHSH and LQKENI. CDR3 protein: CASSRAGGATNEKLFF. Partial CDR3 DNA: TGTGCCAGCTCTCGGGCAGGGGGAGCAACTAATGAAAAG.

As regards this clone: The read finishes 3 residues shy of the CDR3 end, and the germline J gene is used to complete it. The J gene is TRBJ1-5, the V gene TRBV18, with TRBD1 identical over 7 bases. Trimming took 6 bases from V and 1 from J; bases not matched to a gene: 3. The CDR3 consists of 14 residues. CDR1 KGHSH and CDR2 LQKENI come from the germline V gene. CDR3 DNA (partial): TGTGCCAGCTCCGGACAGGAAAGCAATCAGCCC. The encoded protein is CASSGQESNQP. The whole CDR3 sequence is CASSGQESNQPQHF.

Of note for this clone: The CDR3 end lies 3 residues beyond the end of the read and is filled in from the germline J gene. The J gene is TRBJ1-4, the V gene TRBV7-6, with D possibly being TRBD1 (6 bases). The CDR3 sequence is 15 residues long. Germline lookup yields CDR1 SGHVS and CDR2 FNYEAQ. Trimming took 3 bases from V and 0 from J, leaving 8 bases between them. CDR3 DNA (partial): TGTGCCAGCAGCTTGAGGACAGCAACTAATGAAAAA. This gives the protein CASSLRTATNEK. The entire CDR3 sequence reads CASSLRTATNEKLFF.

On this clone itself: The CDR3 end lies 3 residues beyond the end of the read and is filled in from the germline J gene. The chain recombines TRBV30 with TRBJ2-1; perhaps TRBD2 as D (6 bases). The CDR3 is 11 amino acids. V shed 5 bases and J shed 9 bases, with 11 bases lying between them. Germline V CDR1 and CDR2: GTSNPN, SVGIG (reference sequence). The part of the CDR3 DNA that was read is TGTGCCTGGGGGACTTCTAGTGAG. It yields the protein CAWGTSSE. From start to end, the CDR3 is CAWGTSSEQFF.

To note about this clone: The missing CDR3 end, 3 residues past where the read stops, is filled in from the germline J gene. The chain couples TRBV30 to TRBJ2-3; unclear D gene. This CDR3 spans 12 amino acids. CDR1 and CDR2 from the germline V gene are GTSNPN and SVGIG (reference sequence). The CDR3 sequence is CAWSSGQETQYF. The CDR3 bases that were read are TGTGCCTGGAGTTCCGGTCAGGAGACG.

Turning to this clone: The CDR3 end is not reached by the read, which stops 3 residues before it; the germline J gene fills it in. This chain joins TRBV19 and TRBJ1-1; 8 positions agree with TRBD1. Germline trimming cut 4 bases from V and 3 bases from J; bases unmatched to any gene: 7. Per the germline V gene, CDR1 is LNHDA and CDR2 is SQIVND (reference sequence). CDR3 size: 15 residues. The sequenced CDR3 bases are TGTGCCAGTAGTAGTCGGGCAGGGGGCTACACTGAA. It translates to CASSSRAGGYTE. The entire CDR3 sequence reads CASSSRAGGYTEAFF. The variable domain in full, completed from reference TRBV19 and TRBJ1-1, reads DGGITQSPKYLFRKEGQNVTLSCEQNLNHDAMYWYRQDPGQGLRLIYYSQIVNDFQKGDIAEGYSVSREKKESFPLTVTSAQKNPTAFYLCASSSRAGGYTEAFFGQGTRLTVV.

Notes on this clone: The read halts 3 residues ahead of the CDR3 end, with the missing end drawn from the germline J gene. J is TRBJ1-2 and V is TRBV24-1, with D tentatively TRBD1 (6 bases). CDR3 length: 14 amino acids. Trimming removed 10 bases from V and 4 bases from J, with 18 bases in between. Germline loops: CDR1 KGHDR, CDR2 SFDVKD. The CDR3 bases that were read are TGTGCCACTCATGATGGGACAACTCCCTATGGC. Its translation: CATHDGTTPYG. The full CDR3 sequence reads CATHDGTTPYGYTF.

As concerns this clone: The DNA ends 3 residues before the CDR3 does, and the rest of the CDR3 is filled in from the germline J gene. The chain links TRBV4-1 to TRBJ2-7, with 7 nucleotides matching TRBD2. The germline gives CDR1 MGHRA, CDR2 YSYEKL. The CDR3 length is 16 residues. V shed 1 base, J shed 3 bases, and the junction held 9 bases outside the gene matches. CDR3 DNA (partial): TGCGCCAGCAGCCAAGGGGGAGGGAAGGGGCACTACGAG. Its protein is CASSQGGGKGHYE. The complete CDR3 protein is CASSQGGGKGHYEQYF.

This CDR3 is CASSLAGGDPNEQYF. Incomplete CDR3 DNA: TGTGCCAGCAGCTTAGCGGGGGGGGACCCTAACGAG. This chain links TRBV7-6 with TRBJ2-7, with 7 positions matching TRBD2. The read ends 3 residues before the CDR3 terminus; that terminus is restored from the germline J gene. J gave up 5 bases and V 0 bases, and 7 bases lay outside the gene matches. CDR3 size: 15 residues. CDR1 is SGHVS, CDR2 FNYEAQ, per germline.

Details on this clone: From the germline J gene comes the end of the CDR3, since the read stops 3 residues before it. The chain uses TRBV14 and TRBJ2-3; 7 bases fit TRBD1. J was trimmed by 1 base and V by 0 bases; bases with no gene match: 4. This CDR3 is 16 amino acids long. Germline V gene data show CDR1 as SGHDN and CDR2 as FVKESK. CDR3 in amino acids: CASSQDQGTGTDTQYF. CDR3 DNA (partial): TGTGCCAGCAGCCAAGATCAGGGGACAGGCACAGATACG. The complete variable domain, with remaining parts taken from reference TRBV14 and TRBJ2-3, reads EAGVTQFPSHSVIEKGQTVTLRCDPISGHDNLYWYRRVMGKEIKFLLHFVKESKQDESGMPNNRFLAERTGGTYSTLKVQPAELEDSGVYFCASSQDQGTGTDTQYFGPGTRLTVL.

Concerning this clone itself: The missing CDR3 end, 3 residues past where the read stops, is filled in from the germline J gene. V is TRBV11-1 and J is TRBJ2-5; D gene ambiguous. Between the trimmed V and J ends, which lost 1 base and 2 bases, there was a span of 8 bases. The CDR3 covers 14 residues. The germline gives CDR1 SGHAT, CDR2 FQDESV (reference sequence). CDR3 amino acids: CASSLDSSQETQYF. Incomplete CDR3 DNA: TGTGCCAGCAGCTTAGACTCCTCGCAAGAGACC.

On this clone itself: The read falls 3 residues short of the CDR3 end, and the missing part is taken from the germline J gene. This CDR3 is also generated by other DNA sequences in the sample. The chain has TRBV30 and TRBJ1-3; D not resolved. V was trimmed by 0 bases and J by 9 bases, leaving 15 bases between them. Germline V CDR1 and CDR2: GTSNPN, SVGIG (reference sequence). The CDR3 totals 14 residues. The covered CDR3 bases are TGTGCCTGGAGTGTACTCTCAGGACTAGGCACC. Its protein product is CAWSVLSGLGT. The CDR3 in its entirety is CAWSVLSGLGTIYF.

Note on this clone: The CDR3 is cut off 3 residues early in the read; its end comes from the germline J gene. The rearrangement uses TRBV20-1 and TRBJ2-4; TRBD2 aligns across 7 bases. Germline loops: CDR1 DFQATT, CDR2 SNEGSKA (reference sequence). CDR3 length equals 15 residues. V lost 3 bases to trimming and J lost 3 bases; unmatched junction nucleotides: 8. CDR3 DNA, as far as it was read: TGCAGTGCTAGGGGTGCGGGAGTGGACAAAAACATT. It encodes CSARGAGVDKNI. From start to end, the CDR3 is CSARGAGVDKNIQYF.

Note on this clone: The CDR3 extends 3 residues past the end of the read, so its final part is completed from the germline J gene. This chain uses TRBV20-1 with TRBJ2-3; TRBD2 matches at 7 bases. Germline lookup yields CDR1 DFQATT and CDR2 SNEGSKA (reference sequence). The ends lost 3 bases at V and 0 bases at J; junction bases unmatched: 6. This CDR3 region has 15 residues. The DNA read from the CDR3 is TGCAGTGCTAGTTATACTAGCGCTAGCACAGATACG. Protein sequence: CSASYTSASTDT. In full, the CDR3 reads CSASYTSASTDTQYF.

Concerning this clone itself: The CDR3 end is not reached by the read, which stops 3 residues before it; the germline J gene fills it in. This chain links TRBV30 with TRBJ1-5, with no clear D. CDR3 length: 15 residues. Trimming cost V 0 bases and J 1 base, with 10 bases left between them. The germline CDR1 and CDR2 sequences are GTSNPN and SVGIG (reference sequence). This CDR3 is CAWSVGDSSNQPQHF. Partial CDR3 DNA: TGTGCCTGGAGTGTCGGGGATTCGAGCAATCAGCCC.

On this clone itself: The DNA ends 3 residues before the CDR3 does, and the rest of the CDR3 is filled in from the germline J gene. V usage is TRBV6-4 and J usage is TRBJ2-1; weak D call: TRBD2 (6 bases). The germline V gene encodes CDR1 MRHNA and CDR2 SNTAGT. Trimming removed 0 bases from V and 4 bases from J, with 10 bases in between. The CDR3 is 15 residues long. The CDR3 DNA, read in part, is TGTGCCAGCAGTGACTCTAGCGGAAATTACAATGAG. Protein: CASSDSSGNYNE. In full, the CDR3 is CASSDSSGNYNEQFF.

In the case of this clone: The read ends 3 residues before the CDR3 terminus; that terminus is restored from the germline J gene. This chain links TRBV30 with TRBJ2-7, with 8 bases lining up with TRBD2. There are 14 residues in the CDR3. The V segment lost 3 bases and the J segment 2 bases; nucleotides outside the gene matches: 6. CDR1 GTSNPN and CDR2 SVGIG come from the germline V gene (reference sequence). This CDR3 reads CAWRPSGPTYEQYF. CDR3 DNA, as far as it was read: TGTGCCTGGAGGCCTAGCGGGCCGACCTACGAG.

In regard to this clone: Read sequence stops 3 residues before the CDR3 end, and the germline J gene provides the missing end. The chain combines TRBV5-1 with TRBJ2-3, with D maybe TRBD2 (6 bases). V was clipped by 0 bases and J by 5 bases, with 13 bases between them. This CDR3 is 15 amino acids long. Germline loops: CDR1 SGHRS, CDR2 YFSETQ. CDR3 DNA (partial): TGCGCCAGCAGCTTGGTTAGCGGAGGGGTAGATACG. The encoded protein is CASSLVSGGVDT. The whole CDR3 sequence is CASSLVSGGVDTQYF.

On this clone itself: The DNA ends 3 residues before the CDR3 does, and the rest of the CDR3 is filled in from the germline J gene. V gene TRBV30 combines with J gene TRBJ2-1; possible D gene TRBD1, 5 bases. The CDR3 totals 13 residues. Trimming removed 1 base at V and 4 bases at J, with 8 bases between. Per the germline V gene, CDR1 is GTSNPN and CDR2 is SVGIG (reference sequence). The DNA read from the CDR3 is TGTGCCTGGAGTGGACAGCCTTACAATGAG. Translation: CAWSGQPYNE. The entire CDR3 is CAWSGQPYNEQFF.